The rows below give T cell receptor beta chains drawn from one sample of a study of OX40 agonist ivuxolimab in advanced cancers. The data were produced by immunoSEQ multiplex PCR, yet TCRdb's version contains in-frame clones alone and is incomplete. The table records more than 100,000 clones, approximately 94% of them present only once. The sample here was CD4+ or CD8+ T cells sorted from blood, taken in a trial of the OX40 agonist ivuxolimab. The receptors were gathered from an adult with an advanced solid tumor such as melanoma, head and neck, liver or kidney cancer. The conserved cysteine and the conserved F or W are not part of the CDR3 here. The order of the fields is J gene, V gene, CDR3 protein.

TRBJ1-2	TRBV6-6	ASRAWSNYGYT
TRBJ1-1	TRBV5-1	ASSLADRTEAF
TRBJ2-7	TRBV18	ASSHSSRDNPSEQY
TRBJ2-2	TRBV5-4	ASSLGQGADGELF
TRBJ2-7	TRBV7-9	ASSLGGNSASNEQY
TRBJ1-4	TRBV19	ASRREEKLF
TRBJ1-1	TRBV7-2	ASSLGQGTTEAF
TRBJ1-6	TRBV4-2	ASSQDSQGNSPLH
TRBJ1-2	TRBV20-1	SAEGDPGYT
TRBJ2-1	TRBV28	ASSLEWGDRGSNEQF
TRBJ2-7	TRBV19	ASSAGLAGAYEQY
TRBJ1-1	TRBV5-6	ASSTRTGGSYTEAF
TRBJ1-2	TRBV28	ASSLSLSPISRGYT
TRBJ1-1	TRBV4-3	ASSQEPLNTEAF